These 5 T cell receptor beta chains were sequenced from one sample in a study of Ad26.COV2.S vaccination and SARS-CoV-2 variants (dated by TCRdb to the early 2020s). The library was obtained by the immunoSEQ multiplex PCR assay. Entries here come from immuneACCESS through TCRdb and include only in-frame sequences with V and J called. Some clones fail to appear in such tables; in the studies checked, an unresolved V gene covers under half of the shortfall, and the cause of the remainder is unknown. The sample table contains about 680,000 clones; only one count was recorded for more than 80% of them. The ten largest account for around 1.5% of the sample. This sample's treatment or condition label indicates: roughly 18 received Ad26.COV2.S at low or high dose, single or two shots; 5 received placebo; per-sample allocation not given. Repertoires of vaccine and placebo recipients were sequenced from samples collected on day 63 after the first injection.

The sequenced sample was peripheral blood, obtained in a trial of Ad26.COV2.S vaccine versus placebo. These receptors were obtained from a person between 18 and 59 years old who received the Ad26.COV2.S COVID-19 vaccine or a placebo.

The rearrangement joins TRBV6-1 to TRBJ1-2; no clear D. The germline V gene has CDR1 MNHNS and CDR2 SASEGT. This CDR3 has 15 residues. Trimming took off 0 bases at V and 5 bases at J, with 13 bases between the two ends. Here the CDR3 reads CASSEAGGLGYGYTF. For the CDR3, the DNA is TGTGCCAGCAGTGAAGCTGGCGGGTTGGGGTATGGCTACACCTTC.

The chain has TRBV6-4 and TRBJ2-1; unclear D gene. Germline CDR1 MRHNA, CDR2 SNTAGT. Trimming took off 0 bases at V and 6 bases at J, with 3 bases between the two ends. The CDR3 spans 12 residues. CDR3 in amino acids: CASSDSRNEQFF. CDR3 DNA: TGTGCCAGCAGTGACTCCCGCAATGAGCAGTTCTTC.

V is TRBV5-1 and J is TRBJ1-1; D is uncertain. The CDR3 is 15 amino acids. Germline V lookup: CDR1 SGHRS, CDR2 YFSETQ. The ends were cut back, 0 bases at V and 5 bases at J, with 14 bases in the middle. The CDR3 coding sequence is TGCGCCAGCAGCTTGGGGACCACCGGTTGGACTGAAGCTTTCTTT. As protein: CASSLGTTGWTEAFF.

V is TRBV12-5 and J is TRBJ2-5; D call uncertain. From germline, CDR1 is LGHNT and CDR2 FRNRAP. V lost 4 bases to trimming and J lost 3 bases, with 9 bases between them. CDR3 length: 13 amino acids. CDR3: CASGSFNKETQYF. The CDR3 DNA reads TGTGCTAGTGGTTCCTTTAACAAAGAGACCCAGTACTTC.

This chain uses TRBV12-3 or TRBV12-4 with TRBJ1-1, with TRBD1 as a possible D gene (6 bases). This CDR3 comprises 12 residues. V was shortened by 9 bases and J by 7 bases, with 15 bases between the two germline ends. The CDR3 spells CASTDGGLEAFF. The CDR3 DNA is TGTGCCAGTACGGATGGGGGGCTTGAAGCTTTCTTT.